The 14 T cell receptor beta chains listed next were all sequenced from one sample in a study of radiotherapy plus CTLA-4 blockade in lung cancer. Sequenced by immunoSEQ multiplex PCR; TCRdb stores in-frame clones only, minus some. Counted here are over 80,000 clones, about four fifths occurring once; the ten biggest clones make up 0.84%. This specimen was peripheral blood, taken from a patient treated with radiotherapy plus ipilimumab. The source of these receptors is a human donor with non-small cell lung cancer who had stable disease on radiotherapy plus ipilimumab.

The chain couples TRBV11-2 to TRBJ2-6; D is undetermined. Between the trimmed V and J ends, which lost 5 bases and 1 base, there was a span of 3 bases. Germline V gives CDR1 SGHAT, CDR2 FQNNGV. The CDR3 consists of 13 residues. CDR3 region: CASSPSGANVLTF. CDR3 bases: TGTGCCAGCAGCCCTTCTGGGGCCAACGTCCTGACTTTC.

V is TRBV19 and J is TRBJ2-1; 10 bases match TRBD2. Germline CDR1 reads LNHDA; CDR2 reads SQIVND (reference sequence). Trimming at V came to 4 bases and at J to 12 bases, leaving 9 bases not matched to a gene. The length of the CDR3 is 14 residues. CDR3 nucleotides: TGTGCCAGTAGTAAAGCTAGCGGGAGTATAGGGCAGTTCTTC. This gives the protein CASSKASGSIGQFF. Full variable domain (rest looked up from reference TRBV19 and TRBJ2-1): DGGITQSPKYLFRKEGQNVTLSCEQNLNHDAMYWYRQDPGQGLRLIYYSQIVNDFQKGDIAEGYSVSREKKESFPLTVTSAQKNPTAFYLCASSKASGSIGQFFGPGTRLTVL.

This chain links TRBV27 with TRBJ2-1; 9 bases fit TRBD2. CDR3 length: 15 residues. Germline CDR1 is MNHEY and CDR2 is SMNVEV (reference sequence). V shed 4 bases and J 7 bases; nucleotides not matched to a gene: 8. The CDR3 DNA reads TGTGCCAGCAGTTCCGGGCTAGCGGGGAGAAATGAGCAGTTCTTC. It codes for CASSSGLAGRNEQFF.

This clone showed up just a few times. The chain couples TRBV13 to TRBJ1-2, with TRBD1 identical over 9 bases. This CDR3 region has 15 residues. In germline, CDR1 is PRHDT, CDR2 FYEKMQ (reference sequence). Trimming took 5 bases from V and 8 from J; bases not matched to a gene: 12. CDR3 in amino acids: CASSIVDRGLRGYTF. The CDR3 nucleotides are TGTGCCAGCAGCATCGTGGACAGGGGCCTCCGGGGCTACACCTTC.

This clone appeared a single time. The V gene is TRBV10-2, the J gene TRBJ2-2; D possibly corresponds to TRBD2 (6 bases). Trimming shortened V by 6 bases and J by 5 bases, and 19 bases separated the two germline ends. Germline values: CDR1 WSHSY, CDR2 SAAADI. This CDR3 spans 16 amino acids. CDR3 residues: CASSSYSGGRTGELFF. CDR3 coding DNA: TGCGCCAGCAGCAGCTATAGCGGAGGACGGACCGGGGAGCTGTTTTTT.

The chain joins TRBV2 to TRBJ1-2, with a possible D match to TRBD1 (5 bases). Trimming cost V 8 bases and J 1 base, with 11 bases left between them. This CDR3 contains 13 residues. Germline loops: CDR1 SNHLY, CDR2 FYNNEI. The DNA of the CDR3 is TGTGCCAGCGTGGGGCTGGGTAACTATGGCTACACCTTC. Translation gives CASVGLGNYGYTF.

The chain recombines TRBV28 with TRBJ1-1, with 8 bases lining up with TRBD1. The ends lost 4 bases at V and 0 bases at J; junction bases unmatched: 7. CDR1 MDHEN and CDR2 SYDVKM come from the germline V gene. The CDR3 runs 16 residues. The CDR3 nucleotides read TGTGCCAGCAGTTCGCGACAGGGGCCAATGAACACTGAAGCTTTCTTT. Amino acid sequence: CASSSRQGPMNTEAFF.

This clone was picked up a small number of times. The chain joins TRBV28 to TRBJ2-2; no reliable D call. Deletions cut 6 bases from V and 0 bases from J, with 8 bases between. The germline V gene has CDR1 MDHEN and CDR2 SYDVKM. This CDR3 is built from 14 residues. The CDR3 region is CASRAYSNTGELFF. The CDR3 DNA reads as TGTGCCAGCAGGGCTTATTCGAACACCGGGGAGCTGTTTTTT.

This clone was recorded only once. This chain's CDR3 is CASSLSIQVGYTF. The DNA of the CDR3 is TGTGCCAGCAGTTTATCCATCCAGGTTGGCTACACCTTC. This rearrangement joins TRBV28 to TRBJ1-2; unclear D gene. The CDR3 covers 13 residues. Trimming took off 1 base at V and 7 bases at J, with 10 bases between the two ends. CDR1 and CDR2 (germline): MDHEN, SYDVKM.

This chain connects TRBV28 to TRBJ2-7; perhaps TRBD1 as D (5 bases). The germline V and J ends were trimmed by 5 bases and 2 bases, with 16 bases remaining between them. The CDR3 length is 15 residues. Germline CDR1 reads MDHEN; CDR2 reads SYDVKM. As DNA, the CDR3 is TGTGCCAGCAGTCTACACTATCTAGGGGCCTACGAGCAGTACTTC. Its protein product is CASSLHYLGAYEQYF.

J is TRBJ1-1 and V is TRBV5-1, with 7 nucleotides matching TRBD1. The junction had 7 bases not matched to a gene; V was cut back by 1 base and J by 1 base. Per germline, CDR1 SGHRS and CDR2 YFSETQ. The CDR3 totals 16 residues. CDR3 nucleotides: TGCGCCAGCAGCTTGAGGCAGGGGGGACAGAACACTGAAGCTTTCTTT. It yields the protein CASSLRQGGQNTEAFF.

The rearrangement joins TRBV6-1 to TRBJ2-3; D gene unclear. V gave up 7 bases and J gave up 2 bases, with 13 bases separating them. CDR3 length: 14 amino acids. The germline V gene encodes CDR1 MNHNS and CDR2 SASEGT. CDR3 nucleotides: TGTGCCAGCATAAGACTCAACCCCACAGATACGCAGTATTTT. Protein sequence: CASIRLNPTDTQYF.

The chain links TRBV5-1 to TRBJ1-2, with 12 positions matching TRBD1. Germline assignment: CDR1 SGHRS and CDR2 YFSETQ. This CDR3 spans 13 amino acids. Trimming removed 5 bases from V and 7 bases from J; junction bases left unmatched: 3. CDR3 protein: CASRWDRGPGYTF. The CDR3 nucleotides are TGCGCCAGCAGATGGGACAGGGGGCCTGGCTACACCTTC.

The rearrangement joins TRBV11-3 to TRBJ2-4; D unresolved. The CDR3 has 16 residues. Trimming removed 6 bases at V and 0 bases at J, with 15 bases between. The germline V gene encodes CDR1 SGHNT and CDR2 YENEEA. CDR3 nucleotide sequence: TGTGCCAGCAGAGGCGTCTTATTCTTAGCCAAAAACATTCAGTACTTC. As protein: CASRGVLFLAKNIQYF.